This paragraph reports one TCR beta chain. In this sample, this clone turned up once. The antigen it recognizes is unknown. Base qualities are not recorded, but no much larger clone differs from it by a single base. Libraries were built with the immunoSEQ multiplex PCR assay. The multiplex PCR relied on a mix of 60 forward primers for TCR Vbeta segments and 13 reverse primers for TCR Jbeta segments. The CDR3 region of rearranged TCR beta genes was amplified from genomic DNA by a multiplex PCR assay. On the Illumina HiSeq System, the amplified TCR beta libraries were sequenced as 87-base-pair reads. Turning to the authors' computational methods: A later analysis tallied 80 million to 95 million unique TCR beta chains across the 700 or so repertoires, and roughly 11 million of those chains were shared by two or more donors. Raw reads were error-corrected and collapsed into unique sequences with a nearest-neighbor algorithm that merged closely related sequences to remove PCR and sequencing errors. Alignment of CDR3 sequences to IMGT reference sequences was used to assign V, D and J gene segments. For a sequence to be retained, a match of at least six nucleotides to both a V gene segment and a J gene segment was required. Rearrangements were called productive when the CDR3 lacked stop codons and stayed in frame with V and J; all others were non-productive. Following IMGT convention, CDR3 was defined as the stretch from the second conserved V-encoded cysteine to the conserved J-encoded phenylalanine. In an earlier analysis of more than 550 of the donors, sequences lacking an unambiguous match to a single V gene segment were excluded. In an earlier analysis of approximately 590 of the donors, V segments were called functional above 56.7% productive rearrangements and were called segregating when the between-donor standard deviation exceeded 5%. A statistical classification framework was built to diagnose cytomegalovirus status from the catalog of TCR beta chain sequences. V and J gene assignment, in a later analysis, came from comparing TCR nucleotide sequences with IMGT/GENE-DB human TR gene sequences. A later analysis assigned CDR3 sequences and most-parsimonious VDJ recombination scenarios with the TCRdist pipeline. In a later analysis, every TCR beta chain was defined by the combination of its CDR3 amino acid sequence and its V-gene family, and reads without a unique V-gene family were dropped. In a later analysis, approximately 590 highly shared, low-generation-probability nucleotide sequences were removed to address suspected cross-contamination and a sequencing artifact. For each public chain, a later analysis derived a clonal expansion index from normalized ranks of inferred template counts within each repertoire. In a later analysis, generation probabilities were computed using a VDJ recombination model fitted to out-of-frame rearrangements, and the results were checked against IGoR. In a later analysis, TCR-TCR, TCR-HLA and TCR-CMV co-occurrence was scored with hypergeometric tests, and a repertoire-size bias correction was applied to TCR pairs. False discovery rates were estimated in a later analysis by permuting HLA or CMV assignments 20 times. In a later analysis, co-occurring TCRs were grouped using DBSCAN, with TCRdist sequence similarity added in when clustering inside HLA-allele-positive subsets. Repertoires with fewer than 30,000 or more than 120,000 public chains, plus five repertoires with anomalous nucleotide sharing, were excluded from co-occurrence clustering. TCRdb took this table from immuneACCESS and kept in-frame rearrangements with V and J called. Such tables lack part of the clones; where checked against another copy, unresolved V genes explain under half of the gap, and the rest is unexplained. Clone size and V and J calls were adopted from that table, with D and trimming inferred from the DNA. In this sample the table shows over 140,000 clones, more than 70% of which occur a single time. The ten top clones hold approximately 2.5% of the sample.

The data originate from a study of cytomegalovirus exposure and HLA in healthy donors (dated by TCRdb to the late 2010s). Concerning the study at large: In an earlier analysis of roughly 590 of the donors, 250 to 300 Gb of sequence data and 90 million to 120 million unique TCR beta sequences from about 179 million T cells were reported. Typing coverage differed by locus: A, B, C, DRB1 and DQB1 were typed in roughly 620-630 donors, DQA1 in 500 to 550, DPA1 in nearly 610, and DPB1 in 472. Among the roughly 400 genotyped donors, 81% belonged to the genetic ancestry cluster associated with self-reported Caucasian donors. Donor age, sex, ethnicity and CMV serostatus were compiled alongside the repertoire data. HLA typing included class I and class II loci at four-digit resolution. Every discovery cohort repertoire had been produced on one sequencing platform. The study used immunosequencing to profile the T cell repertoires of 666 subjects and linked those repertoires to cytomegalovirus serostatus. An earlier analysis of some 500 of the donors applied high-throughput TCR beta sequencing to assess whether each TCR beta V gene segment acted as functional or pseudogenic. Among almost 400 genotyped donors of the cohort, an average of roughly 240,000 unique TCR beta nucleotide sequences were sequenced per donor, roughly a sixth of them non-productive. A later analysis re-analyzed previously published TCR beta repertoires from about 730 donors and added high-resolution HLA genotyping to study TCR occurrence patterns. High-throughput TCR immunosequencing, statistical association of individual TCRs with disease status, and machine learning were combined to predict cytomegalovirus infection status. Genome-wide SNP genotypes for about 65% of the roughly 700 donors were used in a later genetic analysis, which treated that subset as a discovery cohort. Rather than using new phenotypic data, the later analysis identified candidate immune exposures from TCR beta sequences and from how often those sequences occurred across donors. The aim of the study was to test whether cataloging public T cell receptors could identify signatures of past pathogen exposure. Besides the first cohort of about 730 subjects, a separate validation cohort made up of 90 to 150 different subjects was used. Roughly 320 gigabases of sequencing data and around 85 million unique TCR sequences made up an early release that covered several hundred HLA-typed donors. Four to six DR-DQ haplotypes were handled as single units for association and clustering, since linkage in the cohort was strong.

The cohort was made up of 666 healthy bone marrow donors. At the time of sampling, all cohort members were nominally healthy, though unrecorded immune exposures were likely present. The donor was CMV seronegative and belonged to the group of 320 or so seronegative cohort members. A peripheral blood sample was provided by each donor, and peripheral blood mononuclear cells were used for TCR beta sequencing. Genomic DNA extraction from the blood cell samples was performed with the Qiagen DNeasy Blood Extraction Kit. Broader findings and caveats from the paper: When HLA alleles, especially DR and DQ, strongly co-occurred, attributing TCR associations to individual alleles was difficult. A later analysis found that most CMV-associated TCR beta chains appeared HLA-restricted, with HLA associations seemingly driven largely by CMV exposure. According to the authors, the approach could potentially be generalized to other disease states and immunological phenotypes. Only TCR beta chains were sequenced in this cohort, and the absence of alpha or paired-chain data limited detectable features. Immune exposure information for the cohort was limited to CMV serostatus. Cytomegalovirus status was reported to be diagnosed by the classifier with high specificity and sensitivity in both the original and validation cohorts. Three of the identified cytomegalovirus-associated TCR beta chains were confirmed in vitro to be specific for cytomegalovirus antigens. Fewer than 20 rarely observed V segments, including chromosome 9 orphons, were excluded from the earlier analysis of approximately 500 of the donors because counts were too low. According to a later analysis, TCR association rates differed among HLA loci, with DRB1 alleles showing the most associated TCRs and HLA-C alleles showing the fewest. Some IMGT-functional V segments, including TRBV6-2 and TRBV6-3, could not be told apart with the 87-base-pair reads, so those segments were excluded. Most TCR sequences were observed very rarely across donors, whereas some public TCRs were present in many individuals. Roughly uniform sequencing depth across donors was assumed in presence/absence analyses, although this assumption may not hold. In a later analysis, some 18,000 TCR beta sequences were associated with specific HLA alleles at a false discovery rate of 0.05. The study gave a list of 150 to 200 TCR beta chains associated with cytomegalovirus. A later genetic analysis associated a missense DCLRE1C variant with V-gene and J-gene trimming of TCR beta chains, and an independent cohort replicated the association. In a later genetic analysis, fewer N-insertions in productive TCRs were reported among donors in an Asian-associated ancestry cluster than the roughly 640-donor mean. Correlated functional status among segregating V segments might reflect linkage disequilibrium, but an unknown experimental factor could not be ruled out. A further reported finding was that TCR beta sequences accurately predicted the HLA-A and HLA-B alleles for most subjects in the first cohort. Because some donors lacked HLA typing at each locus, the association tests relied only on the typed subset. Compared with equally common non-associated chains, HLA-associated TCR beta chains in a later analysis were more clonally expanded and had lower generation probabilities. In a later analysis, several top co-occurrence clusters were reported to appear linked to parvovirus B19, influenza, CMV and Epstein-Barr virus. The sequencing pipeline was judged likely to have produced a cluster of highly shared sequence variants as a technical artifact. In an earlier analysis of 500 to 650 of the donors, most TCR beta V segments appeared in productive rearrangements about 90% or about 30% of the time, broadly matching IMGT annotations.

The CDR3 covers 13 residues, taking in both the cysteine and the phenylalanine. The only DNA kept is the CDR3, 39 bases in frame from the first base. Relative to germline, V is 7 bases shorter and J is 2 bases shorter, with 12 bases between their ends. CDR1 SQVTM and CDR2 ANQGSEA were looked up in the germline V gene. The source is a man aged 50 to 59 in good health and CMV-seronegative. Recombination joined TRBV29-1 with TRBJ1-5; the D gene cannot be resolved reliably. The sample comprised PBMCs. The CDR3 region reads CSAKGRGNQPQHF. The bases are TGCAGCGCCAAAGGTCGGGGCAATCAGCCCCAGCATTTT.